The sequence of this TCR beta chain was determined in a study of T cells in Graves' hyperthyroidism and ophthalmopathy. Looked up from germline, CDR1 is WNHNN and CDR2 is SYGVQD (reference sequence). V was pared by 9 bases and J by 3 bases, with 5 bases between. The CDR3 spans 10 residues. It was RNA transcripts that yielded the amplified TCR beta CDR3 regions. During a first-round RT-PCR of the TCR CDR3, the HTBI primer set was used. A single record per CDR3 protein comes from TCRdb applying MiXCR to the multiplex PCR reads. This table holds 450,000 to 700,000 distinct CDR3 sequences, roughly 46% found once. This clonotype has just one count. The study left out patients who had uncontrolled infection, other autoimmune disease, pregnancy or lactation.

The sequence came from a woman between 18 and 30 years old with Graves' hyperthyroidism. V gene TRBV10-1 combines with J gene TRBJ1-2, with unresolved D. Sequencing was done on a sample of peripheral blood or thyroid tissue (not recorded which). The CDR3 bases are TGCGCCAGGGAGGACTATGGCTACACCTTC. Encoded protein: CAREDYGYTF.